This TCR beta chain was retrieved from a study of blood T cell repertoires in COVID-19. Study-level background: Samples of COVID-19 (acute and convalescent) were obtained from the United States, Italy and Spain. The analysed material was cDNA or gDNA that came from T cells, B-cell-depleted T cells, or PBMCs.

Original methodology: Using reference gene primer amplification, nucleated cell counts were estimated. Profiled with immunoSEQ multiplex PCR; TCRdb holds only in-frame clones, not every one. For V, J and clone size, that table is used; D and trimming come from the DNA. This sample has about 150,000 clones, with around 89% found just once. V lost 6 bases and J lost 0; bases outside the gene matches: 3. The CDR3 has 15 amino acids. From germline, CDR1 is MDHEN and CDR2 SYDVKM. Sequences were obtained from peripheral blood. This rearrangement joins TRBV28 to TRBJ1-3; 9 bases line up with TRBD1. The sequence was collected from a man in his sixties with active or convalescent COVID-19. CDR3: CASRGDRASGNTIYF. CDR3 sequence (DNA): TGTGCCAGCAGGGGGGACAGGGCCTCTGGAAACACCATATATTTT. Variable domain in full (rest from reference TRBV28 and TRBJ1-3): DVKVTQSSRYLVKRTGEKVFLECVQDMDHENMFWYRQDPGLGLRLIYFSYDVKMKEKGDIPEGYSVSREKKERFSLILESASTNQTSMYLCASRGDRASGNTIYFGEGSWLTVV.